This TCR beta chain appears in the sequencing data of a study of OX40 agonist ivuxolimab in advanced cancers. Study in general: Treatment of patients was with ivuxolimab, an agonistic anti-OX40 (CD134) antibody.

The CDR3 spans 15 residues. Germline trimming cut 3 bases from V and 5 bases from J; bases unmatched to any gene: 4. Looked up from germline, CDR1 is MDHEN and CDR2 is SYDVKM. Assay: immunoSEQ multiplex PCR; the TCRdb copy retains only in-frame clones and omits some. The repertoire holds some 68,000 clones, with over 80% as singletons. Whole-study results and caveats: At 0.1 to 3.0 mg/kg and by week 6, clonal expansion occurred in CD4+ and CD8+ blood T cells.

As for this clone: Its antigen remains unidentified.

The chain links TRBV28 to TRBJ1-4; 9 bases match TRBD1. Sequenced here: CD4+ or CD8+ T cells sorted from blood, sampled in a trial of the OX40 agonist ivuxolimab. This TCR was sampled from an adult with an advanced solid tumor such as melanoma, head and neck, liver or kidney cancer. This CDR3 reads CASSFQTGGNEKLFF. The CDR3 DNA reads TGTGCCAGCAGTTTTCAGACAGGGGGAAATGAAAAACTGTTTTTT.